The 4 T cell receptor beta chains given below trace back to one sample, sequenced in a study of T-cell reconstitution after alpha-beta-depleted transplantation in children. Unique molecular identifiers featured in how the TCRbeta library was prepared. One entry per CDR3 protein, called by TCRdb with MiXCR from the PCR reads. The sample lists about 340,000 distinct CDR3 sequences; 10% were seen once. The starting material was PBMCs from the stem cell graft donor, obtained from the stem cell graft. These TCRs come from a human donor who donated a stem cell graft to a child with acute lymphoblastic leukemia.

The chain has TRBV20-1 and TRBJ2-7; 7 bases fit TRBD2. The CDR3 covers 15 residues. J was trimmed by 3 bases and V by 1 base; bases with no gene match: 9. The germline V gene has CDR1 DFQATT and CDR2 SNEGSKA (reference sequence). The CDR3 here is CSARAASGGDYEQYF. CDR3 nucleotides: TGCAGTGCTAGAGCAGCTAGCGGAGGGGACTACGAGCAGTACTTC.

This clonotype was recorded at least ten times. J is TRBJ2-2 and V is TRBV5-1; TRBD2 matches 11 bases. This CDR3 comprises 18 residues. V was clipped by 2 bases and J by 4 bases; unmatched bases: 10. Germline V gene data show CDR1 as SGHRS and CDR2 as YFSETQ. CDR3 amino acids: CASSLGLAGGSSTGELFF. The DNA for the CDR3 is TGCGCCAGCAGCTTAGGACTAGCGGGTGGATCGAGCACCGGGGAGCTGTTTTTT.

This clonotype has a handful of counts. The chain is built from TRBV7-9 and TRBJ2-3, with unresolved D. Per germline, CDR1 SEHNR and CDR2 FQNEAQ (reference sequence). The CDR3 consists of 14 residues. The germline V and J ends were trimmed by 5 bases and 2 bases, with 11 bases remaining between them. As DNA, the CDR3 is TGTGCCAGCAGCGCGCTACTCCTCACAGATACGCAGTATTTT. It codes for CASSALLLTDTQYF. The whole variable domain, remainder taken from reference TRBV7-9 and TRBJ2-3, is DTGVSQNPRHKITKRGQNVTFRCDPISEHNRLYWYRQTLGQGPEFLTYFQNEAQLEKSRLLSDRFSAERPKGSFSTLEIQRTEQGDSAMYLCASSALLLTDTQYFGPGTRLTVL.

This chain links TRBV10-3 with TRBJ2-1; possible D gene TRBD2, 6 bases. Germline V gene sequence: CDR1 ENHRY, CDR2 SYGVKD. V was cut by 3 bases and J by 5 bases, with 17 bases left in between. The CDR3 spans 16 residues. CDR3 sequence (DNA): TGTGCCATCAGTGACCCCCCAGGGCGGGATAACAATGAGCAGTTCTTC. Translated, it gives CAISDPPGRDNNEQFF.